These 20 T cell receptor beta chains came from one sample sequenced in a study of T cells after yellow fever vaccination. TCRdb passed the 5' RACE reads through MiXCR, listing each CDR3 protein once. The table has roughly 56,000 distinct CDR3 sequences, 4.5% to 6% seen once. The sequencing used PBMCs, either bulk or a sorted T-cell subset (CD4+, CD8+, memory, or dextramer-sorted; not recorded which), collected on the day of the yellow fever booster vaccination. These receptor sequences come from a man between 18 and 29 years old who received the YFV17D yellow fever vaccine.

This clonotype was counted many times. The chain is built from TRBV27 and TRBJ2-5; D is unresolved. V was shortened by 7 bases and J by 4 bases, with 7 bases between the two germline ends. This CDR3 contains 11 residues. Germline V gives CDR1 MNHEY, CDR2 SMNVEV (reference sequence). The CDR3 DNA reads TGTGCCAGCATTTTCGGAGAGACCCAGTACTTC. Translating it yields CASIFGETQYF.

This clonotype was detected many times. This rearrangement joins TRBV2 to TRBJ2-2, with 11 bases matching TRBD2. The J segment lost 7 bases and the V segment lost 6 bases, leaving 10 bases of the junction unmatched. This CDR3 spans 16 amino acids. CDR1 and CDR2 from the germline V gene are SNHLY and FYNNEI. The CDR3 bases are TGTGCCAGCAGACCTAGCGGGGGGATTCCGGTCGGGGAGCTGTTTTTT. Its translation: CASRPSGGIPVGELFF.

This clonotype came up a few times. The chain is built from TRBV5-1 and TRBJ1-2; TRBD1 aligns across 7 bases. Germline V CDR1 and CDR2: SGHRS, YFSETQ. The CDR3 runs to 15 residues. J gave up 2 bases and V 3 bases, and 7 bases lay outside the gene matches. CDR3 region: CASSSPGQQNYGYTF. CDR3 nucleotides: TGCGCCAGCAGCTCGCCGGGACAGCAGAACTATGGCTACACCTTC.

This clonotype was observed at least ten times. The chain links TRBV15 to TRBJ2-2; 8 bases are a match to TRBD1. This CDR3 is built from 15 residues. Germline loops: CDR1 LNHNV, CDR2 YYDKDF (reference sequence). The ends lost 4 bases at V and 4 bases at J; junction bases unmatched: 5. CDR3 DNA sequence: TGTGCCACCAGCAAACAGGGGGAAGGCACCGGGGAGCTGTTTTTT. Its translation: CATSKQGEGTGELFF.

Only a few counts were recorded for this clonotype. J is TRBJ2-7 and V is TRBV20-1, with 8 nucleotides matching TRBD1. CDR3 length equals 15 residues. Per germline, CDR1 DFQATT and CDR2 SNEGSKA (reference sequence). The V and J ends lost 5 bases and 0 bases, in that order; junction bases with no gene match: 9. Here the CDR3 reads CSAPVGQDNSYEQYF. In nucleotides, the CDR3 is TGCAGTGCTCCCGTGGGACAGGACAACTCCTACGAGCAGTACTTC.

This clonotype was picked up a small number of times. The chain couples TRBV11-2 to TRBJ1-1; D not resolved. Germline loops: CDR1 SGHAT, CDR2 FQNNGV. V gave up 3 bases and J gave up 2 bases, with 10 bases separating them. The CDR3 length is 14 residues. The CDR3 loop is CASSFSRDNTEAFF. CDR3 sequence (DNA): TGTGCCAGCAGCTTTAGTAGGGATAACACTGAAGCTTTCTTT.

This clonotype was counted between two and nine times. The gene calls are TRBV7-9 and TRBJ1-5, with a possible D match to TRBD1 (5 bases). This CDR3 is built from 14 residues. Germline V gene data show CDR1 as SEHNR and CDR2 as FQNEAQ (reference sequence). Between the trimmed V and J ends, which lost 5 bases and 6 bases, there was a span of 14 bases. CDR3 protein: CASSLDSAAQPQHF. DNA of the CDR3: TGTGCCAGCAGCCTCGACAGTGCGGCTCAGCCCCAGCATTTT.

This clonotype was seen at least ten times. This rearrangement joins TRBV12-3 or TRBV12-4 to TRBJ2-5, with 8 bases identical to TRBD1. CDR3 length equals 14 residues. Trimming took 5 bases from V and 4 from J; bases not matched to a gene: 6. The CDR3 DNA reads TGTGCCAGCAGTCCCAGGGGGCAACGAGAGACCCAGTACTTC. This encodes CASSPRGQRETQYF.

This clonotype came up a few times. The gene calls are TRBV20-1 and TRBJ2-5, with D possibly being TRBD2 (6 bases). Trimming shortened V by 5 bases and J by 4 bases, and 17 bases separated the two germline ends. Germline V gene lookup returns CDR1 DFQATT and CDR2 SNEGSKA (reference sequence). This CDR3 is 14 amino acids long. Written as DNA, the CDR3 is TGCAGTGCTCCCGACGGGGGAAGGATAGAGACCCAGTACTTC. Its protein product is CSAPDGGRIETQYF.

This clonotype was counted many times. V usage is TRBV11-2 and J usage is TRBJ2-5; 7 nucleotides line up with TRBD2. This CDR3 has 15 residues. V lost 5 bases and J lost 6; bases outside the gene matches: 12. Germline assignment: CDR1 SGHAT and CDR2 FQNNGV. The CDR3 sequence: CASSPFREGPKTQYF. The CDR3 nucleotides are TGTGCCAGCAGCCCATTTAGGGAGGGTCCCAAGACCCAGTACTTC.

This clonotype was counted many times. CDR3 region: CSVELGQNTGELFF. The CDR3 coding sequence is TGCAGCGTTGAACTGGGGCAGAACACCGGGGAGCTGTTTTTT. The chain uses TRBV29-1 and TRBJ2-2; possibly TRBD1 for D (5 bases). The CDR3 has 14 residues. With 2 bases removed from V and 1 base from J, the gap between germline ends came to 8 bases. Germline CDR1 and CDR2: SQVTM and ANQGSEA.

This clonotype was seen at least ten times. The CDR3 region has the DNA TGTGCCAGCAGCCCCTCCGGTAACTCCTATGGCTACACCTTC. Translated, it gives CASSPSGNSYGYTF. The chain employs TRBV7-2 and TRBJ1-2; D not certain. Trimming removed 5 bases from V and 4 bases from J, with 14 bases in between. CDR3 length equals 14 residues. Germline V gives CDR1 SGHTA, CDR2 FQGNSA.

This clonotype appeared a few times. The V call is TRBV9, the J call TRBJ2-5; no definite D call. The V gene lost 2 bases and the J gene lost 7 bases, with 12 bases spanning the gap. This CDR3 is built from 13 residues. The germline V gene encodes CDR1 SGDLS and CDR2 YYNGEE. For the CDR3, the DNA is TGTGCCAGCAGCGTCCGTTATTTTGGGACCCAGTACTTC. Amino acids: CASSVRYFGTQYF.

The chain employs TRBV4-1 and TRBJ2-7, with D maybe TRBD2 (5 bases). V was cut by 2 bases and J by 4 bases, with 15 bases left in between. Germline V gives CDR1 MGHRA, CDR2 YSYEKL. The CDR3 extends over 15 amino acids. The CDR3 spells CASSQTSSGDYEQYV. Here the CDR3 DNA reads TGCGCCAGCAGCCAAACGTCATCCGGGGATTACGAGCAGTACGTC.

Many counts were recorded for this clonotype. V is TRBV29-1 and J is TRBJ2-2; a possible D gene is TRBD1 (5 bases). CDR1 is SQVTM, CDR2 ANQGSEA, per germline. The CDR3 is made up of 14 amino acids. Trimming took off 3 bases at V and 6 bases at J, with 14 bases between the two ends. The CDR3 bases are TGCAGCGTTGATGGGCAGGGTCTCTCCGGGGAGCTGTTTTTT. It is translated as CSVDGQGLSGELFF.

Comment on this clonotype: Because the CDR3 is missing its conserved closing phenylalanine or tryptophan, this is likely a read error. This chain uses TRBV7-2 with TRBJ1-1, with 10 bases matching TRBD1. The germline V gene encodes CDR1 SGHTA and CDR2 FQGNSA. The CDR3 is 16 residues long. V lost 1 base to trimming and J lost 3 bases; unmatched junction nucleotides: 5. CDR3 in amino acids: CASSLGTGGSDTEAFL. The DNA for the CDR3 is TGTGCCAGCAGCTTAGGGACAGGGGGATCGGACACTGAAGCTTTCTTA.

To note about this clonotype: This may arise from a read error, as a much more abundant clone is one base away. This sequence joins TRBV12-3 or TRBV12-4 and TRBJ2-5; 7 nucleotides agree with TRBD2. The CDR3 length is 14 residues. CDR3 sequence (DNA): TGTGCCAGCAGTTTGCCTAGCGGCGGAGAGACCCTGTACTTC. Protein sequence: CASSLPSGGETLYF.

At least ten counts were recorded for this clonotype. The chain uses TRBV5-5 and TRBJ2-7; D remains ambiguous. The germline V and J ends were trimmed by 1 base and 2 bases, with 4 bases remaining between them. The CDR3 is 12 amino acids. Germline V gene sequence: CDR1 SGHKS, CDR2 YYEKEE (reference sequence). This CDR3 is CASSLTTYEQYV. The DNA of the CDR3 is TGTGCCAGCAGCTTGACTACCTACGAGCAGTACGTC.

This clonotype was detected only a few times. The rearrangement joins TRBV7-3 to TRBJ2-3; 11 bases fit TRBD2. The CDR3 extends over 16 amino acids. In germline, CDR1 is SGHTA, CDR2 FQGTGA. After removal of 4 bases from V and 2 bases from J, the junction contained 5 bases not matched to a gene. The CDR3: CASSSISGGDTDTQYF. For the CDR3, the DNA is TGTGCCAGCAGCTCCATTAGCGGGGGGGACACAGATACGCAGTATTTT.

The V gene is TRBV12-3 or TRBV12-4, the J gene TRBJ1-2; D uncertain. The CDR3 has 13 residues. Trimming took 6 bases from V and 1 from J, leaving 9 bases between them. This chain's CDR3 is CASSQTYNYGYTF. In nucleotides, the CDR3 is TGTGCCAGCAGCCAGACATATAACTATGGCTACACCTTC.